This TCR beta chain stems from a study of T cells after yellow fever vaccination (dated by TCRdb to about 2019). Turning to the overall study: The SMART-Seq v4 Ultra Low Input RNA kit was used to prepare libraries from fractions with low cell numbers. To follow T-cell clones before and after both primary and booster YFV17D yellow fever vaccination, bulk TCR alpha and beta repertoires underwent longitudinal sequencing. Two healthy male donors, one aged 18 to 30 and one aged 30 to 40 years, made up the cohort. Blood was drawn at multiple timepoints before and after primary and secondary immunization, with bulk PBMC replicates and cell subsets isolated. General findings and caveats noted by the study authors: FACS-sorted repertoires could contain abundant contaminating clonotypes from the bulk population, so computational filtering was required. A small fraction of clonotypes appeared in both the CD4 and CD8 compartments, likely as a result of convergent recombination. Most clones expanded after primary vaccination (approximately 96% of CD4 and roughly 88% of CD8) were re-detected after the booster, suggesting that broad memory maintenance occurred. The secondary T-cell response was weaker than the primary response but faster, peaking on day 5 instead of day 15. Only a couple of donors were included in the study, so the extent to which the findings can be generalized is limited.

Comments on this clonotype: The specificity of this receptor is unknown. No clone much larger than this one lies a single base away; base qualities are absent.

TCR cDNA was synthesized by 5'RACE template switching, through which a universal primer site and unique molecular identifiers were introduced. Priming for cDNA synthesis came from both the TCR alpha and TCR beta constant segments. Library amplification involved two PCR steps, and the second step added sample barcodes and sequencing adapters. Sequencing of libraries was done on Illumina HiSeq 2500 (2x100 bp) or NovaSeq (2x150 bp). Per the authors' processing: MIGEC handled demultiplexing of reads and collapsing into UMI consensus sequences, while MiXCR performed V(D)J alignment. Vaccine-responding clonotypes were defined with edgeR using replicate PBMC samples, requiring FDR below 0.01 and a log2 fold change above 5 up to day 15. Bulk clonotypes were assigned CD4 or CD8 identity according to which sequenced CD4 or CD8 repertoire held them at higher abundance. TCRdb reworked the public reads: Q25 trimming with fastp, MiXCR clone assembly, productive beta chains retained. CDR3 protein duplicates are merged, each entry listing the most common genes and DNA. TCRdb's processing, not the authors' own work, is the source of the V and J calls. The sample includes 500,000 to 550,000 distinct CDR3 sequences, with about a fifth observed a single time. The leading ten clones occupy around 17% of the sample.

The sample's treatment or condition, from its label and the paper: live attenuated yellow fever vaccine strain. At each blood-draw timepoint, two biological replicates of bulk PBMCs were obtained. A standard Ficoll-Paque protocol was used to isolate PBMCs from peripheral blood. TriZol was used to extract RNA from bulk PBMCs, from CD4 and CD8 fractions, and from dextramer-positive and dextramer-negative fractions. Deletion took 2 bases off V and 1 base off J, with a span of 6 bases between the germline ends. As encoded in the germline V gene (reference sequence), CDR1 is SGHKS while CDR2 is YYEKEE. The CDR3 measures 13 amino acids from cysteine to phenylalanine. Of all the DNA, just the CDR3 is kept, 39 bases in frame from base 1.

Rearrangement joined TRBV5-5 to TRBJ1-1; no D segment can be confidently identified. The clonotype was recovered from a man aged 18 to 35 who received the YFV17D yellow fever vaccine. Sequenced material: PBMCs, taken about 20 days after the first yellow fever vaccination. This receptor has the CDR3 CASSFATNTEAFF. The nucleotide sequence is given as TGTGCCAGCAGCTTCGCCACGAACACTGAAGCTTTCTTT.